The 19 T cell receptor beta chains below were found in one sample sequenced in a study of T cell responses to AZD1222 COVID-19 vaccine. Here immunoSEQ multiplex PCR was the method, and the copy in TCRdb shows in-frame clones only, minus some. The table records about 120,000 clones, 70% to 90% of them present only once. This sample comprised peripheral blood, obtained on day 0 of AZD1222 vaccination. These receptors were collected from an adult in good health.

V gene TRBV5-6 combines with J gene TRBJ1-6; D possibly corresponds to TRBD1 (5 bases). Between the trimmed V and J ends, which lost 5 bases and 5 bases, there was a span of 17 bases. This CDR3 has 16 residues. Germline V lookup: CDR1 SGHDT, CDR2 YYEEEE. CDR3 region: CASSYLGWGDNSPLHF. The CDR3 DNA reads TGTGCCAGCAGTTACCTTGGCTGGGGGGATAATTCACCCCTCCACTTT.

V and J are TRBV19 and TRBJ1-5; 9 bases are shared with TRBD1. CDR3 size: 14 residues. With V trimmed by 6 bases and J by 3 bases, 3 bases remained unmatched. CDR1 LNHDA and CDR2 SQIVND come from the germline V gene (reference sequence). DNA for the CDR3: TGTGCCAGTAGCGGGACAGGGCTCAATCAGCCCCAGCATTTT. Translating gives CASSGTGLNQPQHF.

The chain employs TRBV5-1 and TRBJ2-7, with 11 bases that match TRBD1. The V gene end was trimmed by 2 bases and the J gene end by 7 bases; junction bases not matched to a gene: 5. This CDR3 has 14 amino acids. The germline CDR1 and CDR2 sequences are SGHRS and YFSETQ. The CDR3 protein is CASSLGQGAWEQYF. In nucleotides, the CDR3 is TGCGCCAGCAGCTTAGGACAGGGGGCTTGGGAGCAGTACTTC.

The chain carries TRBV27 and TRBJ1-2; TRBD1 aligns across 9 bases. The germline gives CDR1 MNHEY, CDR2 SMNVEV (reference sequence). There are 15 residues in the CDR3. Trimming at V came to 4 bases and at J to 9 bases, leaving 12 bases not matched to a gene. The CDR3 loop is CASSYRGPGGKSYTF. The CDR3 coding sequence is TGTGCCAGCAGTTACAGGGGGCCCGGGGGGAAAAGCTACACCTTC.

DNA for the CDR3: TGTGCCAGCAGCCACTCAGGGCCCGATTTCAACTATGGCTACACCTTC. It translates to CASSHSGPDFNYGYTF. The J gene is TRBJ1-2, the V gene TRBV6-2 or TRBV6-3; D perhaps matches TRBD1 (5 bases). Trimming cost V 6 bases and J 2 bases, with 19 bases left between them. This CDR3 is built from 16 residues. Per germline, CDR1 MNHEY and CDR2 SVGEGT.

The chain uses TRBV28 and TRBJ2-3; 11 bases agree with TRBD2. Germline assignment: CDR1 MDHEN and CDR2 SYDVKM. This CDR3 spans 17 amino acids. Losses at the gene ends were 6 bases for V and 8 bases for J; bases not matched to a gene: 16. The CDR3 is CASRTPPSGGRRSTQYF. CDR3 nucleotides: TGTGCCAGCAGAACCCCCCCTAGCGGGGGGCGAAGATCTACGCAGTATTTT.

This clone appeared a few times. V gene TRBV28 combines with J gene TRBJ2-2, with 11 bases identical to TRBD1. The germline CDR1 and CDR2 sequences are MDHEN and SYDVKM. This CDR3 contains 15 residues. V was pared by 8 bases and J by 7 bases, with 9 bases of the junction left unmatched. The CDR3 region has the DNA TGTGCCAGCGGCCAGGACAGGGGGCTTGGCGGGGAGCTGTTTTTT. It translates to CASGQDRGLGGELFF. The full variable domain, in which reference TRBV28 and TRBJ2-2 provide the parts outside the CDR3, is DVKVTQSSRYLVKRTGEKVFLECVQDMDHENMFWYRQDPGLGLRLIYFSYDVKMKEKGDIPEGYSVSREKKERFSLILESASTNQTSMYLCASGQDRGLGGELFFGEGSRLTVL.

Here the CDR3 reads CASSVALGTSGSNEQFF. Written as DNA, the CDR3 is TGTGCCAGCAGCGTGGCGCTCGGGACTAGCGGGAGTAATGAGCAGTTCTTC. The chain joins TRBV9 to TRBJ2-1; 14 bases are shared with TRBD2. This CDR3 spans 17 amino acids. The germline V gene has CDR1 SGDLS and CDR2 YYNGEE. Trimming cost V 2 bases and J 7 bases; bases outside gene matches: 8.

The chain carries TRBV2 and TRBJ2-2, with 13 nucleotides matching TRBD2. The V and J ends lost 4 bases and 6 bases, in that order; junction bases with no gene match: 8. CDR1 is SNHLY and CDR2 is FYNNEI in the germline V gene. The CDR3 sequence is 17 residues long. The CDR3 protein is CASSAVRGLAGSGELFF. DNA for the CDR3: TGTGCCAGCAGTGCCGTCCGGGGACTAGCGGGGTCCGGGGAGCTGTTTTTT.

The chain recombines TRBV7-2 with TRBJ1-5; no reliable D call. CDR3 size: 15 residues. V was shortened by 5 bases and J by 0 bases, with 11 bases between the two germline ends. CDR1 is SGHTA, CDR2 FQGNSA, per germline. CDR3 nucleotide sequence: TGTGCCAGCAGCCCAGCGGGGTTTAGCAATCAGCCCCAGCATTTT. The encoded protein is CASSPAGFSNQPQHF.

V and J are TRBV3-1 (or the pseudogene TRBV3-2) and TRBJ1-1, with D uncertain. CDR3 length: 14 amino acids. Germline V gives CDR1 LGHDT, CDR2 YNNKEL (reference sequence). V was clipped by 5 bases and J by 0 bases, with 10 bases between them. The CDR3 DNA reads TGTGCCAGCAGCGATGCCGGGATGAACACTGAAGCTTTCTTT. It is translated as CASSDAGMNTEAFF.

This clone was seen a few times. J is TRBJ1-2 and V is TRBV6-2 or TRBV6-3; D is ambiguous. Trimming stripped 6 bases from V and 4 bases from J, with 6 bases between. The CDR3 has 11 residues. Germline loops: CDR1 MNHEY, CDR2 SVGEGT. Written as DNA, the CDR3 is TGTGCCAGCAGCTCTCTCTATGGCTACACCTTC. Its translation: CASSSLYGYTF.

The CDR3 protein is CAISRGSDVEDTQYF. CDR3 coding DNA: TGTGCCATCAGTCGGGGATCTGATGTTGAGGATACGCAGTATTTT. The V call is TRBV10-3, the J call TRBJ2-3, with a tentative D call TRBD2 (5 bases). CDR1 and CDR2 (germline): ENHRY, SYGVKD. Trimming pared 5 bases from V and 6 bases from J, leaving 18 bases between. The CDR3 sequence is 15 residues long.

This clone was counted only a few times. The V call is TRBV27, the J call TRBJ2-1; the match to TRBD2 covers 16 bases. This CDR3 is built from 15 residues. V was clipped by 5 bases and J by 12 bases; unmatched bases: 7. Germline V lookup: CDR1 MNHEY, CDR2 SMNVEV (reference sequence). DNA for the CDR3: TGTGCCAGCAGTCACCCGGGACTAGCGGGGGGGGCGCAGTTCTTC. Encoded protein: CASSHPGLAGGAQFF.

In nucleotides, the CDR3 is TGTGCCAGCAGTTTTGACAGCAGCTATGGCTACACCTTC. Translating it yields CASSFDSSYGYTF. The chain combines TRBV6-2 or TRBV6-3 with TRBJ1-2; TRBD1 is a possible D gene (5 bases). The germline V and J ends were trimmed by 4 bases and 4 bases, with 10 bases remaining between them. Germline V gene lookup returns CDR1 MNHEY and CDR2 SVGEGT. The CDR3 length is 13 residues.

This clone was counted between two and nine times. The chain is built from TRBV9 and TRBJ2-2; D gene unclear. V was trimmed by 4 bases and J by 9 bases, leaving 10 bases between them. CDR1 is SGDLS and CDR2 is YYNGEE in the germline V gene. The CDR3 loop spans 12 amino acids. CDR3 amino acids: CASSPRERELFF. The CDR3 DNA reads TGTGCCAGCAGCCCCCGAGAGCGGGAGCTGTTTTTT. The variable domain in full, completed from reference TRBV9 and TRBJ2-2, reads DSGVTQTPKHLITATGQRVTLRCSPRSGDLSVYWYQQSLDQGLQFLIQYYNGEERAKGNILERFSAQQFPDLHSELNLSSLELGDSALYFCASSPRERELFFGEGSRLTVL.

This clone appeared once. The chain has TRBV4-1 and TRBJ2-7, with D tentatively TRBD2 (6 bases). The V gene lost 6 bases and the J gene lost 7 bases, with 22 bases spanning the gap. CDR1 is MGHRA and CDR2 is YSYEKL in the germline V gene. The CDR3 is made up of 15 amino acids. The chain's CDR3 is CASRSGPLSGREQYF. CDR3 sequence (DNA): TGCGCCAGCAGAAGTGGGCCCTTGAGCGGGCGGGAGCAGTACTTC.

CDR3 coding DNA: TGTGCCAGCTCACCACCGGGGAACCTAAGGTCGAGGGGCTACACCTTC. Its translation: CASSPPGNLRSRGYTF. The chain is built from TRBV18 and TRBJ1-2; D is undetermined. V shed 0 bases and J shed 8 bases, with 19 bases lying between them. The CDR3 extends over 16 amino acids. Germline V gene lookup returns CDR1 KGHSH and CDR2 LQKENI.

The chain recombines TRBV24-1 with TRBJ1-5; D is ambiguous. The V end lost 3 bases, the J end lost 6 bases, and 5 bases lay between the germline ends. CDR1 KGHDR and CDR2 SFDVKD come from the germline V gene. The CDR3 loop spans 12 amino acids. The CDR3 bases are TGTGCCACCAGTGATCCTGGTCAGCCCCAGCATTTT. The encoded protein is CATSDPGQPQHF.